This T cell receptor (beta chain) was profiled in a study of long-term antiretroviral therapy in people with HIV. Whole-study results and caveats: With ART, diversity went up but was still lower than in transplant donor controls. All blood samples came from the years 2004 to 2017, possibly under older ART regimens.

About this clone itself: The antigen is not known.

Run at survey level, the immunoSEQ assay was version v3.0. Only in-frame clones appear in the TCRdb table, and some are missing; sequencing was by immunoSEQ multiplex PCR. The data show 35,000 to 45,000 clones, with roughly four fifths seen just once and roughly 6.3% held by the top ten. Trimming shortened V by 0 bases and J by 8 bases, and 12 bases separated the two germline ends. The germline V gene has CDR1 SGHRS and CDR2 YFSETQ. This CDR3 is 14 amino acids long. This chain uses TRBV5-1 with TRBJ2-1, with D uncertain. The sample in question was unsorted PBMCs, obtained 1 year after starting antiretroviral therapy. The clonotype originates from a man younger than 35 with HIV. The CDR3 sequence: CASSLERSIDEQFF. The DNA of the CDR3 is TGCGCCAGCAGCTTGGAGCGCAGTATCGATGAGCAGTTCTTC.